These 15 T cell receptor beta chains came from one sample sequenced in a study of T cell responses to AZD1222 COVID-19 vaccine. Assay used: immunoSEQ multiplex PCR; TCRdb lists only in-frame clones, some missing. The sample has about 88,000 clones, roughly nine tenths seen once. Sample: peripheral blood, taken 28 days after the second AZD1222 dose. These receptors all come from an adult who received the AZD1222 COVID-19 vaccine.

Here the CDR3 DNA reads TGTGCCAGCACTGACAAGAAAGAGACCCAGTACTTC. This sequence encodes CASTDKKETQYF. The rearrangement joins TRBV28 to TRBJ2-5; D is undetermined. Germline CDR1 MDHEN, CDR2 SYDVKM. V was trimmed by 7 bases and J by 3 bases, leaving 9 bases between them. CDR3 length: 12 residues.

This sequence joins TRBV23-1 and TRBJ1-4; 8 bases line up with TRBD1. TRBV23-1 is flagged as an ORF with uncertain function. This CDR3 spans 15 amino acids. With 2 bases clipped from V and 7 bases from J, the junction kept 6 bases outside the gene matches. In nucleotides, the CDR3 is TGCGCCAGCAGTCAAAAGACAGGGGTATTTGAAAAACTGTTTTTT. Residues: CASSQKTGVFEKLFF.

The chain is built from TRBV7-9 and TRBJ1-6, with TRBD1 identical over 9 bases. This CDR3 region has 16 residues. After removal of 4 bases from V and 10 bases from J, the junction contained 11 bases not matched to a gene. Per germline, CDR1 SEHNR and CDR2 FQNEAQ (reference sequence). CDR3 region: CASSWRDRAVRSPLHF. CDR3 sequence (DNA): TGTGCCAGCAGCTGGCGGGACAGGGCCGTTAGGTCACCCCTCCACTTT.

The V gene is TRBV11-2, the J gene TRBJ1-3, with 7 bases that match TRBD1. J lost 0 bases, V lost 5 bases, and 4 bases had no gene match. Germline-derived CDR1 and CDR2 are SGHAT and FQNNGV. CDR3 length: 15 residues. CDR3 sequence (DNA): TGTGCCAGCAGCCCGCGACAGGGCTCTGGAAACACCATATATTTT. Residues: CASSPRQGSGNTIYF.

The chain uses TRBV5-6 and TRBJ1-2; weak D call: TRBD1 (6 bases). V lost 4 bases and J 8 bases, leaving 12 bases between the germline ends. This CDR3 has 12 amino acids. Germline assignment: CDR1 SGHDT and CDR2 YYEEEE. CDR3 loop: CASSPGTQGYTF. The CDR3 coding sequence is TGTGCCAGCAGCCCCGGGACACAGGGCTACACCTTC.

V gene TRBV28 combines with J gene TRBJ2-1, with D possibly called TRBD1 or TRBD2 (6 bases each). This CDR3 comprises 15 residues. The V and J ends lost 2 bases and 8 bases respectively, with 16 bases between them. Germline assignment: CDR1 MDHEN and CDR2 SYDVKM. The CDR3 protein is CASSLNQGRLYEQFF. The CDR3 DNA reads as TGTGCCAGCAGTTTAAATCAGGGGAGGTTATATGAGCAGTTCTTC.

This sequence joins TRBV6-5 and TRBJ1-2, with a weak D call TRBD1 (6 bases). There are 13 residues in the CDR3. Germline CDR1 reads MNHEY; CDR2 reads SVGAGI. V lost 6 bases and J 7 bases, leaving 15 bases between the germline ends. The CDR3 nucleotides read TGTGCCAGCAGCAAGAGACAGGATTCTGGCTACACCTTC. It specifies CASSKRQDSGYTF.

The chain employs TRBV19 and TRBJ1-1, with a possible D match to TRBD1 (5 bases). Germline V gives CDR1 LNHDA, CDR2 SQIVND (reference sequence). Trimming removed 6 bases at V and 6 bases at J, with 17 bases between. The CDR3 length is 14 residues. The CDR3 nucleotides read TGTGCCAGTAGGGAGACGGGGATCAGGGCTGAAGCTTTCTTT. This translates into CASRETGIRAEAFF. The complete variable domain, with remaining parts taken from reference TRBV19 and TRBJ1-1, reads DGGITQSPKYLFRKEGQNVTLSCEQNLNHDAMYWYRQDPGQGLRLIYYSQIVNDFQKGDIAEGYSVSREKKESFPLTVTSAQKNPTAFYLCASRETGIRAEAFFGQGTRLTVV.

The rearrangement joins TRBV6-5 to TRBJ1-1; the D gene is possibly TRBD1 (6 bases). Trimming stripped 2 bases from V and 11 bases from J, with 12 bases between. CDR1 is MNHEY and CDR2 is SVGAGI in the germline V gene. This CDR3 spans 12 amino acids. CDR3 nucleotide sequence: TGTGCCAGCAGTTACCCACAGGGTACGGCTTTCTTT. Amino acid sequence: CASSYPQGTAFF.

The chain is built from TRBV5-1 and TRBJ2-7; unclear D gene. The germline CDR1 and CDR2 sequences are SGHRS and YFSETQ. The CDR3 spans 15 residues. The V gene lost 4 bases and the J gene lost 4 bases, with 18 bases spanning the gap. DNA for the CDR3: TGCGCCAGCAGCCCGCTGGGCGCGAGAGCGTACGAGCAGTACTTC. Protein sequence: CASSPLGARAYEQYF.

The chain recombines TRBV5-1 with TRBJ2-3; 9 nucleotides agree with TRBD1. CDR3 length equals 14 residues. Germline V gene lookup returns CDR1 SGHRS and CDR2 YFSETQ. Trimming took 4 bases from V and 1 from J; bases not matched to a gene: 1. DNA of the CDR3: TGCGCCAGCAGCCGGACAGGGGGCACAGATACGCAGTATTTT. Translating it yields CASSRTGGTDTQYF.

The chain joins TRBV19 to TRBJ1-3; D is uncertain. Per the germline V gene, CDR1 is LNHDA and CDR2 is SQIVND (reference sequence). Trimming removed 7 bases from V and 0 bases from J, with 10 bases in between. This CDR3 has 14 residues. The chain's CDR3 is CASTLASSGNTIYF. CDR3 bases: TGTGCCAGTACCCTTGCCAGCTCTGGAAACACCATATATTTT.

The chain uses TRBV7-9 and TRBJ1-4, with 8 bases that match TRBD1. CDR3 length equals 16 residues. Germline V gives CDR1 SEHNR, CDR2 FQNEAQ (reference sequence). V gave up 5 bases and J gave up 7 bases; unmatched junction bases: 12. The CDR3 loop reads CASSQRAGTGGEKLFF. DNA for the CDR3: TGTGCCAGCAGCCAACGGGCCGGGACAGGAGGTGAAAAACTGTTTTTT.

The chain is built from TRBV6-5 and TRBJ1-6, with D uncertain. V shed 8 bases and J shed 4 bases, with 9 bases lying between them. CDR3 length: 13 amino acids. Germline CDR1 reads MNHEY; CDR2 reads SVGAGI. CDR3 region: CASQQSYNSPLHF. The CDR3, as DNA: TGTGCCAGCCAACAAAGTTATAATTCACCCCTCCACTTT.

This chain joins TRBV18 and TRBJ1-1; D is unclear. The germline V gene has CDR1 KGHSH and CDR2 LQKENI. The CDR3 consists of 13 residues. The V end was cut by 3 bases, the J end by 6 bases, with 11 bases between. As DNA, the CDR3 is TGTGCCAGCTCACCCCTGAGAGATCCTGAAGCTTTCTTT. It encodes CASSPLRDPEAFF.